A single sample is the source of the 13 T cell receptor beta chains below, sequenced in a study of CXCR3-negative and CXCR3-positive naive CD8 T cells. The TRB libraries of cDNA were built by UMI-labeled 5' RACE. Reanalyzing the 5' RACE reads, TCRdb keeps one entry per CDR3 protein, without DNA. The table counts about 43,000 distinct CDR3 sequences; about 10% lies in the top ten. Source material: memory CD8+ T cells from blood. The source is a human donor in good health. Some clones in this sample may be carry-over from other donors' samples.

This chain links TRBV7-9 with TRBJ2-5. Germline CDR1 SEHNR, CDR2 FQNEAQ (reference sequence). The CDR3 sequence is 14 residues long. The CDR3 is CASSRLQTEETQYF.

By frequency, this clonotype is medium-sized. The rearrangement links TRBV4-3 to TRBJ1-2; TCRdb names TRBD1, which stays unverified in the absence of DNA. This CDR3 is 15 amino acids long. The V gene's germline CDR1 is LGHNA and CDR2 YSLEER. The CDR3: CASSTRQGILNGYTF.

The chain uses TRBV10-1 and TRBJ2-3; the D call of TRBD2 rests on TCRdb alone, since no DNA is present to check it. The V gene's germline CDR1 is WNHNN and CDR2 SYGVQD (reference sequence). This CDR3 is built from 17 residues. This CDR3 reads CASSGLAGGWGTDTQYF.

The chain couples TRBV30 to TRBJ1-2. The CDR3 consists of 12 residues. The germline gives CDR1 GTSNPN, CDR2 SVGIG (reference sequence). The CDR3 here is CAWSYTVIGYTF. Supplemented by reference TRBV30 and TRBJ1-2, the full variable domain reads SQTIHQWPATLVQPVGSPLSLECTVEGTSNPNLYWYRQAAGRGLQLLFYSVGIGQISSEVPQNLSASRPQDRQFILSSKKLLLSDSGFYLCAWSYTVIGYTFGSGTRLTVV.

The V call is TRBV9, the J call TRBJ2-1; TCRdb designates TRBD2, a call that cannot be tested without DNA. This CDR3 region has 14 residues. Germline V CDR1 and CDR2: SGDLS, YYNGEE. The CDR3 spells CASSVGGGYNEQFF.

The V call is TRBV2, the J call TRBJ2-1; TCRdb's D gene call, TRBD1, goes unchecked for lack of DNA. The CDR3 has 12 residues. Per the germline V gene, CDR1 is SNHLY and CDR2 is FYNNEI. CDR3 in amino acids: CATRTGRHEQFF.

V is TRBV7-9 and J is TRBJ2-2; lacking DNA, the TRBD1 call made by TCRdb goes unchecked. The CDR3 has 15 amino acids. Germline V gene data show CDR1 as SEHNR and CDR2 as FQNEAQ (reference sequence). The CDR3: CASSPDRANTGELFF. The full variable domain, with the rest looked up from reference TRBV7-9 and TRBJ2-2, is DTGVSQNPRHKITKRGQNVTFRCDPISEHNRLYWYRQTLGQGPEFLTYFQNEAQLEKSRLLSDRFSAERPKGSFSTLEIQRTEQGDSAMYLCASSPDRANTGELFFGEGSRLTVL.

CDR3 amino acids: CASRVGRELFF. This chain connects TRBV2 to TRBJ2-2. The germline V gene has CDR1 SNHLY and CDR2 FYNNEI. The CDR3 totals 11 residues.

V and J are TRBV2 and TRBJ2-1. Germline V gives CDR1 SNHLY, CDR2 FYNNEI. The CDR3 runs 14 residues. CDR3 in amino acids: CASSVASSYNEQFF. The full variable domain, completed using reference TRBV2 and TRBJ2-1, is EPEVTQTPSHQVTQMGQEVILRCVPISNHLYFYWYRQILGQKVEFLVSFYNNEISEKSEIFDDQFSVERPDGSNFTLKIRSTKLEDSAMYFCASSVASSYNEQFFGPGTRLTVL.

The V call is TRBV20-1, the J call TRBJ1-1; TCRdb gives TRBD1 as the D gene, but with no DNA this cannot be confirmed. Germline CDR1 and CDR2: DFQATT and SNEGSKA (reference sequence). This CDR3 has 13 amino acids. The CDR3 sequence is CSARDRGHTEAFF.

This sequence joins TRBV7-8 and TRBJ2-2; TCRdb proposes TRBD1, but this gene call is untestable without DNA. CDR3 length: 14 residues. The V gene's germline CDR1 is SGHVS and CDR2 FQNEAQ. The CDR3 here is CASSLDRGPGELFF. Variable domain in full (rest from reference TRBV7-8 and TRBJ2-2): GAGVSQSPRYKVAKRGQDVALRCDPISGHVSLFWYQQALGQGPEFLTYFQNEAQLDKSGLPSDRFFAERPEGSVSTLKIQRTQQEDSAVYLCASSLDRGPGELFFGEGSRLTVL.

This chain connects TRBV12-3 or TRBV12-4 to TRBJ2-2; with no DNA, the TCRdb D assignment of TRBD1 cannot be verified. The CDR3 is made up of 16 amino acids. CDR3 loop: CASSHPVPLEDRELFF.

The V gene is TRBV20-1, the J gene TRBJ2-2; TCRdb gives TRBD2 as the D gene, but with no DNA this cannot be confirmed. The CDR3 is 12 amino acids. Per the germline V gene, CDR1 is DFQATT and CDR2 is SNEGSKA (reference sequence). CDR3 loop: CSALGGIRELFF.